The rows below give T cell receptor beta chains drawn from one sample of a study of cytomegalovirus exposure and HLA in healthy donors. Only in-frame clones appear in the TCRdb table, and some are missing; sequencing was by immunoSEQ multiplex PCR. The sample includes about 130,000 clones, just under 90% of them seen just once. The specimen sequenced was PBMCs. The receptor set was obtained from a woman aged 25 to 39 in good health and CMV-seropositive. The CDR3 runs from the conserved cysteine through the conserved F or W. The D gene is left open where the match is weak. The listing skips clone size in some rows; elsewhere it reads once, few, many or a size class.

v_gene	d_gene	j_gene	abundance	CDR3aa	CDR3nt
TRBV7-2	TRBD1	TRBJ1-5	.	CASSLWAGQGGQPQHF	TGTGCCAGCAGCTTATGGGCAGGCCAGGGGGGTCAGCCCCAGCATTTT
TRBV28	.	TRBJ1-2	.	CASLRGGNYGYTF	TGTGCCAGCCTAAGGGGGGGTAACTATGGCTACACCTTC
TRBV9	TRBD2	TRBJ2-3	once	CASSDGRAADTQYF	TGTGCCAGCAGCGACGGGAGGGCCGCAGATACGCAGTATTTT
TRBV27	.	TRBJ1-6	.	CASSSTGKYSPLHF	TGTGCCAGCAGTTCTACGGGGAAGTATTCACCCCTCCACTTT
TRBV5-1	.	TRBJ2-7	.	CASRASSESTYEQYF	TGCGCCAGCAGGGCCTCTAGCGAATCTACCTACGAGCAGTACTTC
TRBV18	TRBD2	TRBJ2-5	.	CASSPPGASGETQYF	TGTGCCAGCTCACCACCCGGGGCTAGCGGGGAGACCCAGTACTTC
TRBV7-9	.	TRBJ1-1	.	CASSLGYRSGTEAFF	TGTGCCAGCAGCTTAGGTTACAGGTCGGGCACTGAAGCTTTCTTT
TRBV27	.	TRBJ1-4	.	CASSLISESATNEKLFF	TGTGCCAGCAGTTTAATATCGGAGTCGGCAACTAATGAAAAACTGTTTTTT
TRBV5-1	TRBD1	TRBJ2-5	.	CASRDGTGVTGGETQYF	TGCGCCAGCAGGGACGGGACAGGGGTGACAGGGGGAGAGACCCAGTACTTC
TRBV9	.	TRBJ2-5	.	CASSVDLSQETQYF	TGTGCCAGCAGCGTAGACCTAAGCCAAGAGACCCAGTACTTC
TRBV27	TRBD1	TRBJ2-1	.	CASSPVTGAANEQFF	TGTGCCAGCAGCCCGGTGACAGGGGCGGCAAATGAGCAGTTCTTC
TRBV28	.	TRBJ2-7	.	CASSLFRSSGSYEQYF	TGTGCCAGCAGTTTATTTCGGAGCTCGGGCTCCTACGAGCAGTACTTC
TRBV28	TRBD1	TRBJ1-2	once	CASSVTGSNYGYTF	TGTGCCAGCAGCGTGACAGGGTCCAACTATGGCTACACCTTC
TRBV7-9	TRBD1	TRBJ2-2	.	CASLQGVKAGELFF	TGTGCCAGTCTACAGGGGGTCAAGGCCGGGGAGCTGTTTTTT
TRBV5-1	.	TRBJ2-1	.	CASSGQGYNEQFF	TGCGCCAGCAGCGGTCAGGGTTACAATGAGCAGTTCTTC
TRBV5-6	.	TRBJ2-3	.	CASSLLTGKRSTDTQYF	TGTGCCAGCAGCTTGTTAACAGGGAAGAGGAGCACAGATACGCAGTATTTT
TRBV5-1	.	TRBJ2-5	.	CASRRGGGETQYF	TGCGCCAGCAGAAGGGGGGGCGGGGAGACCCAGTACTTC
TRBV14	.	TRBJ2-1	.	CASSQDYSRGPLYNEQFF	TGTGCCAGCAGCCAAGATTACTCGCGGGGCCCACTTTACAATGAGCAGTTCTTC
TRBV7-9	.	TRBJ2-4	.	CASSPGMGALAKNIQYF	TGTGCCAGCAGCCCAGGAATGGGGGCTTTAGCCAAAAACATTCAGTACTTC
TRBV27	TRBD2	TRBJ2-1	once	CASRVYSGGPLDEQFF	TGTGCCAGTAGGGTATACAGCGGGGGTCCGCTTGATGAGCAGTTCTTC
TRBV7-2	.	TRBJ2-1	.	CASSFQGGVYNEQFF	TGTGCCAGCAGCTTCCAAGGCGGAGTCTACAATGAGCAGTTCTTC
TRBV7-2	.	TRBJ2-5	once	CASSLALGRGGQETQYF	TGTGCCAGCAGCTTAGCGCTGGGCCGAGGAGGTCAAGAGACCCAGTACTTC
TRBV6-1	.	TRBJ2-5	.	CASESWQETQYF	TGTGCCAGCGAGAGCTGGCAAGAGACCCAGTACTTC
TRBV6-6	.	TRBJ1-1	.	CASTEIGGEAFF	TGTGCCAGCACCGAGATAGGGGGTGAAGCTTTCTTT
TRBV5-4	.	TRBJ1-3	.	CASSFSGGLPGNTIYF	TGTGCCAGCAGCTTTTCCGGGGGTTTACCTGGAAACACCATATATTTT